Following are 10 T cell receptor beta chains from one sample sequenced in a study of control samples from healthy donors and cancer patients. This table comes from immunoSEQ multiplex PCR, and its TCRdb copy is limited to in-frame clones, with some not included. The sample has about 150,000 clones; roughly 93% are singletons. The sample was blood. The receptors were gathered from a man aged 45-65 years in good health.

V usage is TRBV6-5 and J usage is TRBJ2-7; D is undetermined. V was pared by 0 bases and J by 0 bases, with 9 bases between. This CDR3 spans 15 amino acids. Germline V gives CDR1 MNHEY, CDR2 SVGAGI. In nucleotides, the CDR3 is TGTGCCAGCAGTTACTCGTACCGAAGCTCCTACGAGCAGTACTTC. Its translation is CASSYSYRSSYEQYF.

CDR3 DNA sequence: TGTGCCAGCAGTTTATACGGACAGGGGGCAACTGAAGCTTTCTTT. It translates to CASSLYGQGATEAFF. The chain couples TRBV27 to TRBJ1-1; 11 bases agree with TRBD1. The trim removed 1 base at V and 5 bases at J, leaving 3 bases unmatched. The germline V gene has CDR1 MNHEY and CDR2 SMNVEV (reference sequence). The CDR3 extends over 15 amino acids.

The chain carries TRBV7-6 and TRBJ1-5; 7 nucleotides line up with TRBD1. In germline, CDR1 is SGHVS, CDR2 FNYEAQ. The CDR3 covers 17 residues. The trim removed 1 base at V and 7 bases at J, leaving 13 bases unmatched. The CDR3 region is CASSLGPLTGIDQPQHF. The CDR3 DNA is TGTGCCAGCAGCTTAGGACCCCTGACAGGGATCGACCAGCCCCAGCATTTT.

This chain joins TRBV9 and TRBJ2-7; TRBD2 matches 13 bases. The CDR3 is 15 residues long. CDR1 and CDR2 (germline): SGDLS, YYNGEE. J was trimmed by 4 bases and V by 4 bases; bases with no gene match: 5. The CDR3 region has the DNA TGTGCCAGCAGCCCTCGGACTAGCGGGAGATACGAGCAGTACTTC. This encodes CASSPRTSGRYEQYF.

This chain uses TRBV2 with TRBJ2-3; D possibly corresponds to TRBD2 (6 bases). This CDR3 is built from 16 residues. V was cut by 4 bases and J by 2 bases, with 16 bases left in between. CDR1 is SNHLY, CDR2 FYNNEI, per germline. CDR3 protein: CASSVGSGTNTDTQYF. As DNA, the CDR3 is TGTGCCAGCAGTGTTGGTAGCGGTACGAACACAGATACGCAGTATTTT. Combining the CDR3 with reference TRBV2 and TRBJ2-3 gives the whole variable domain EPEVTQTPSHQVTQMGQEVILRCVPISNHLYFYWYRQILGQKVEFLVSFYNNEISEKSEIFDDQFSVERPDGSNFTLKIRSTKLEDSAMYFCASSVGSGTNTDTQYFGPGTRLTVL.

The chain couples TRBV18 to TRBJ2-6; possible D gene TRBD1, 6 bases. Trimming stripped 1 base from V and 0 bases from J, with 7 bases between. Germline V gene lookup returns CDR1 KGHSH and CDR2 LQKENI. There are 16 residues in the CDR3. The CDR3 sequence is CASSPLGHSGANVLTF. The DNA of the CDR3 is TGTGCCAGCTCACCACTGGGACACTCTGGGGCCAACGTCCTGACTTTC.

The genes are TRBV10-1 and TRBJ1-4; no clear D gene. Trimming took off 4 bases at V and 4 bases at J, with 7 bases between the two ends. Germline CDR1 WNHNN, CDR2 SYGVQD (reference sequence). The CDR3 covers 13 residues. The CDR3 DNA sequence: TGCGCCAGCAGTGCACAGCATAATGAAAAACTGTTTTTT. Its protein product is CASSAQHNEKLFF.

V gene TRBV6-5 combines with J gene TRBJ1-1; D gene uncertain. Per germline, CDR1 MNHEY and CDR2 SVGAGI. V lost 2 bases, J lost 3 bases, and 7 bases lay in between. CDR3 length: 13 amino acids. CDR3 protein: CASSYQVDTEAFF. CDR3 coding DNA: TGTGCCAGCAGTTACCAGGTGGACACTGAAGCTTTCTTT.

The chain uses TRBV6-6 and TRBJ1-3, with TRBD1 as a possible D gene (6 bases). This CDR3 is 15 amino acids long. The ends were cut back, 6 bases at V and 4 bases at J, with 16 bases in the middle. The germline gives CDR1 MNHNY, CDR2 SVGAGI (reference sequence). The chain's CDR3 is CASSPRGRIGNTIYF. CDR3 DNA: TGTGCCAGCAGCCCCAGGGGACGGATCGGAAACACCATATATTTT.

This chain uses TRBV5-1 with TRBJ2-7; 9 bases align to TRBD1. The CDR3 consists of 14 residues. Trimming took 4 bases from V and 7 from J; bases not matched to a gene: 9. Germline V gene data show CDR1 as SGHRS and CDR2 as YFSETQ. CDR3 nucleotide sequence: TGCGCCAGCAGCACCGGGACAGGGAAGGCGGAGCAGTACTTC. Translating it yields CASSTGTGKAEQYF.